The 14 T cell receptor beta chains below all came from one sample that was sequenced in a study of a mutant IDH1 vaccine in newly diagnosed glioma. TCRdb's copy holds only in-frame clones and misses some; the assay was immunoSEQ multiplex PCR. The sample has about 67,000 clones; more than 70% are singletons. Time point: baseline, week 1 (first vaccination visit). Regarding treatment: pre-vaccination baseline after standard-of-care therapy. This specimen was peripheral blood mononuclear cells (PBMCs), taken from a glioma patient treated with radiotherapy, temozolomide or both. The receptor set was obtained from a woman under 30 with glioma. Some clones in this sample may be carry-over from other donors' samples.

The rearrangement uses TRBV7-9 and TRBJ1-1, with D possibly matching TRBD1 (5 bases). CDR1 is SEHNR, CDR2 FQNEAQ, per germline (reference sequence). The length of the CDR3 is 14 residues. V lost 4 bases and J lost 5, with 14 bases in between. The CDR3 protein is CASSSLGGGTEAFF. The CDR3 nucleotides read TGTGCCAGCAGCTCTCTCGGCGGGGGTACTGAAGCTTTCTTT.

By sample fraction, this clone is medium-sized. The J gene is TRBJ1-1, the V gene TRBV2, with 7 bases fitting TRBD1. Trimming at V came to 6 bases and at J to 6 bases, leaving 7 bases not matched to a gene. Germline CDR1 reads SNHLY; CDR2 reads FYNNEI. The CDR3 consists of 13 residues. CDR3 loop: CASRRDSQSEAFF. The DNA for the CDR3 is TGTGCCAGCAGGCGGGACAGTCAGTCTGAAGCTTTCTTT.

The sample holds a few counts of this clone. This chain links TRBV11-2 with TRBJ1-4; D is uncertain. The CDR3 consists of 17 residues. The germline V gene has CDR1 SGHAT and CDR2 FQNNGV. V was cut by 1 base and J by 7 bases, with 19 bases left in between. The CDR3 DNA is TGTGCCAGCAGCTTAGTCTTCGGGGAACCCGAGGGTGAAAAACTGTTTTTT. Amino acids: CASSLVFGEPEGEKLFF. Using reference TRBV11-2 and TRBJ1-4 for the parts outside the CDR3, the full variable domain is EAGVAQSPRYKIIEKRQSVAFWCNPISGHATLYWYQQILGQGPKLLIQFQNNGVVDDSQLPKDRFSAERLKGVDSTLKIQPAKLEDSAVYLCASSLVFGEPEGEKLFFGSGTQLSVL.

This rearrangement joins TRBV29-1 to TRBJ1-1; TRBD1 might be the D (5 bases). Germline V lookup: CDR1 SQVTM, CDR2 ANQGSEA. The CDR3 consists of 13 residues. Trimming removed 7 bases at V and 2 bases at J, with 14 bases between. The CDR3 loop is CSARTWLNTEAFF. The CDR3 DNA sequence: TGCAGCGCCCGGACATGGTTAAACACTGAAGCTTTCTTT.

The chain joins TRBV6-1 to TRBJ2-7; TRBD1 might be the D (6 bases). The CDR3 sequence is 15 residues long. Deletions cut 10 bases from V and 2 bases from J, with 21 bases between. Germline V lookup: CDR1 MNHNS, CDR2 SASEGT. This CDR3 reads CAILDRRGRPYEQYF. Here the CDR3 DNA reads TGTGCCATATTAGACCGCAGGGGAAGGCCCTACGAGCAGTACTTC.

This clone was picked up a small number of times. The chain couples TRBV19 to TRBJ2-1, with TRBD1 identical over 8 bases. V dropped 6 bases and J dropped 6; count of bases not matched to a gene: 4. This CDR3 contains 13 residues. The V gene's germline CDR1 is LNHDA and CDR2 SQIVND (reference sequence). The CDR3 loop reads CASREDRGNEQFF. The CDR3 DNA reads as TGTGCCAGTAGAGAAGACAGGGGCAATGAGCAGTTCTTC.

The chain is built from TRBV11-3 and TRBJ2-2; 9 nucleotides agree with TRBD1. The germline V gene encodes CDR1 SGHNT and CDR2 YENEEA. The V segment lost 6 bases and the J segment 6 bases; nucleotides outside the gene matches: 8. The CDR3 sequence is 15 residues long. The CDR3 here is CASRRRQGEAGELFF. For the CDR3, the DNA is TGTGCCAGCAGAAGAAGACAGGGGGAGGCCGGGGAGCTGTTTTTT.

V gene TRBV19 combines with J gene TRBJ1-5, with 7 bases matching TRBD1. Trimming removed 6 bases from V and 2 bases from J; junction bases left unmatched: 4. The germline V gene encodes CDR1 LNHDA and CDR2 SQIVND (reference sequence). The CDR3 consists of 14 residues. The CDR3 DNA reads TGTGCCAGTAGCCCCCAGGGGGGCAATCAGCCCCAGCATTTT. Translating it yields CASSPQGGNQPQHF.

J is TRBJ2-3 and V is TRBV29-1, with 15 nucleotides matching TRBD2. CDR1 is SQVTM, CDR2 ANQGSEA, per germline. The CDR3 runs to 13 residues. J was trimmed by 6 bases and V by 7 bases; bases with no gene match: 2. CDR3 protein: CSGGTSGRDTQYF. DNA of the CDR3: TGCAGCGGCGGGACTAGCGGGAGGGATACGCAGTATTTT.

This clone was recorded only once. The chain uses TRBV7-9 and TRBJ2-7, with D possibly TRBD2 on 5 matching bases. This CDR3 is built from 12 residues. Germline CDR1 SEHNR, CDR2 FQNEAQ (reference sequence). V gave up 3 bases and J gave up 7 bases, with 10 bases separating them. The CDR3 nucleotides are TGTGCCAGCAGCTTCGGGGTTAATGAGCAGTACTTC. It specifies CASSFGVNEQYF.

The rearrangement links TRBV4-3 to TRBJ2-2, with unresolved D. V lost 0 bases, J lost 5 bases, and 4 bases lay in between. Germline lookup yields CDR1 LGHNA and CDR2 YSLEER. The CDR3 spans 13 residues. CDR3 nucleotides: TGCGCCAGCAGCCAAGATCGGACCGGGGAGCTGTTTTTT. Translation gives CASSQDRTGELFF.

The chain couples TRBV27 to TRBJ1-5; D is possibly TRBD1 (6 bases). In germline, CDR1 is MNHEY, CDR2 SMNVEV (reference sequence). With 8 bases removed from V and 6 bases from J, the gap between germline ends came to 20 bases. The CDR3 is made up of 15 amino acids. The CDR3 region has the DNA TGTGCCAGCGCCATGAGGCCGAGAGGGGGTCAGCCCCAGCATTTT. This codes for CASAMRPRGGQPQHF.

The chain uses TRBV5-1 and TRBJ1-1; perhaps TRBD1 as D (5 bases). The V and J ends lost 5 bases and 2 bases respectively, with 10 bases between them. The CDR3 runs 13 residues. Germline V CDR1 and CDR2: SGHRS, YFSETQ. The CDR3 nucleotides are TGCGCCAGCAGTGTGACAGTTAACACTGAAGCTTTCTTT. Amino acids: CASSVTVNTEAFF.

The chain has TRBV18 and TRBJ1-1; possible D gene TRBD1, 6 bases. Between the trimmed V and J ends, which lost 1 base and 4 bases, there was a span of 16 bases. Germline V gives CDR1 KGHSH, CDR2 LQKENI. The CDR3 contains 16 residues. CDR3 residues: CASSPLEGGATTEAFF. The CDR3 nucleotides read TGTGCCAGCTCACCACTGGAGGGGGGGGCAACCACTGAAGCTTTCTTT.